Shown below are 11 T cell receptor beta chains from a single sample sequenced in a study of chemoradiotherapy in HPV16-positive cancers. Repertoires were generated with immunoSEQ multiplex PCR, while TCRdb's copy carries only in-frame clones and drops some. The repertoire has approximately 30,000 clones, 88% of them found once; the top ten carry 4.5% to 6%. The sample here was blood, taken from a patient who underwent chemoradiotherapy. The receptors derive from a human donor with HPV-associated anogenital cancer.

Turning to this clone: The junction differs from germline at one of its ends, possibly a read error. The chain has TRBV7-8 and TRBJ2-7, with D perhaps matching TRBD2 (6 bases). This CDR3 has 13 residues. Germline CDR1 is SGHVS and CDR2 is FQNEAQ. The CDR3 DNA reads as TGTGCCAACAGCCTGGGGGGTTCCTACGAGCAGTACTTC. Its translation is CANSLGGSYEQYF.

The count of this clone is one. The V gene is TRBV2, the J gene TRBJ2-7; D perhaps matches TRBD1 (5 bases). The V and J ends lost 3 bases and 3 bases respectively, with 6 bases between them. The CDR3 contains 12 residues. CDR1 and CDR2 (germline): SNHLY, FYNNEI. The CDR3 nucleotides read TGTGCCAGCAGTGACGACAGCTACGAGCAGTACTTC. It codes for CASSDDSYEQYF.

The chain uses TRBV4-1 and TRBJ2-1, with TRBD2 as a possible D gene (6 bases). Per germline, CDR1 MGHRA and CDR2 YSYEKL. Trimming took off 1 base at V and 7 bases at J, with 17 bases between the two ends. The CDR3 sequence is 16 residues long. CDR3 loop: CASSQAGDSSRNEQFF. CDR3 sequence (DNA): TGCGCCAGCAGCCAAGCCGGGGACTCGTCACGAAATGAGCAGTTCTTC.

The chain recombines TRBV9 with TRBJ2-3, with 8 bases matching TRBD2. Germline V gene lookup returns CDR1 SGDLS and CDR2 YYNGEE. CDR3 length: 17 amino acids. V was pared by 6 bases and J by 5 bases, with 17 bases of the junction left unmatched. For the CDR3, the DNA is TGTGCCAGCACCTCTGCGGAGGGACTAGACCACGTAGATACGCAGTATTTT. This translates into CASTSAEGLDHVDTQYF.

The chain couples TRBV5-8 to TRBJ2-5; the D gene could be TRBD1 or TRBD2 (6 bases each). V was trimmed by 7 bases and J by 1 base, leaving 14 bases between them. Germline V gene lookup returns CDR1 SGHTS and CDR2 YDEGEE. The CDR3 sequence is 14 residues long. CDR3: CASEWGALQETQYF. The CDR3 DNA is TGTGCCAGCGAATGGGGGGCACTCCAAGAGACCCAGTACTTC.

The V and J genes are TRBV28 and TRBJ2-1; unclear D gene. Trimming removed 5 bases at V and 5 bases at J, with 19 bases between. The CDR3 has 16 residues. Per the germline V gene, CDR1 is MDHEN and CDR2 is SYDVKM. The DNA of the CDR3 is TGTGCCAGCAGTCTTGAACTAAGCGAGGTGGACAATGAGCAGTTCTTC. It codes for CASSLELSEVDNEQFF.

V usage is TRBV7-9 and J usage is TRBJ2-4; possible D gene TRBD1, 5 bases. The CDR3 contains 15 residues. The germline V gene encodes CDR1 SEHNR and CDR2 FQNEAQ (reference sequence). V lost 2 bases and J lost 0, with 8 bases in between. The CDR3 nucleotides are TGTGCCAGCAGCTTAATGGGGCTAGCCAAAAACATTCAGTACTTC. Protein: CASSLMGLAKNIQYF.

V usage is TRBV30 and J usage is TRBJ1-1; D gene unclear. CDR1 and CDR2 (germline): GTSNPN, SVGIG (reference sequence). V was pared by 4 bases and J by 1 base, with 10 bases between. This CDR3 is built from 13 residues. DNA of the CDR3: TGTGCCTGGATGCACACCTCGAACACTGAAGCTTTCTTT. It translates to CAWMHTSNTEAFF.

The gene calls are TRBV27 and TRBJ2-2; perhaps TRBD2 as D (5 bases). This CDR3 contains 13 residues. The V gene lost 10 bases and the J gene lost 7 bases, with 16 bases spanning the gap. CDR1 MNHEY and CDR2 SMNVEV come from the germline V gene (reference sequence). The chain's CDR3 is CATRRGIYGELFF. CDR3 coding DNA: TGTGCCACCCGCCGGGGTATTTACGGGGAGCTGTTTTTT.

This rearrangement joins TRBV5-1 to TRBJ2-2; 8 bases match TRBD1. V shed 5 bases and J 2 bases; nucleotides not matched to a gene: 5. This CDR3 is built from 15 residues. In germline, CDR1 is SGHRS, CDR2 YFSETQ. The CDR3 spells CASRLTGDNTGELFF. For the CDR3, the DNA is TGCGCCAGCAGATTGACAGGGGATAACACCGGGGAGCTGTTTTTT.

The chain recombines TRBV6-1 with TRBJ2-6; unclear D gene. This CDR3 contains 18 residues. V shed 3 bases and J shed 0 bases, with 15 bases lying between them. Per germline, CDR1 MNHNS and CDR2 SASEGT. In nucleotides, the CDR3 is TGTGCCAGCAGTGAGGGATTCAACACCTTCTCTGGGGCCAACGTCCTGACTTTC. It yields the protein CASSEGFNTFSGANVLTF.